What follows are 7 T cell receptor beta chains derived from one specimen sequenced in a study of T cell responses to AZD1222 COVID-19 vaccine. Libraries were prepared by immunoSEQ multiplex PCR; TCRdb keeps only in-frame clonotypes and omits some of them. This table has 120,000 or so clones, about 90% appearing once. The input for sequencing was peripheral blood, taken on day 0 of AZD1222 vaccination. The receptors here all came from an adult in good health.

This chain connects TRBV2 to TRBJ2-1; a weak D match, TRBD2 (6 bases). Per germline, CDR1 SNHLY and CDR2 FYNNEI. The ends were cut back, 10 bases at V and 5 bases at J, with 15 bases in the middle. The CDR3 is 13 amino acids. CDR3 region: CATTRDFNNEQFF. The CDR3 coding sequence is TGTGCCACCACAAGGGACTTTAACAATGAGCAGTTCTTC.

The rearrangement links TRBV12-3 or TRBV12-4 to TRBJ2-7, with a tentative D call TRBD1 (5 bases). The V gene lost 6 bases and the J gene lost 0 bases, with 9 bases spanning the gap. The length of the CDR3 is 13 residues. CDR3 DNA sequence: TGTGCCAGCAGACCCGACAGCTCCTACGAGCAGTACTTC. The encoded protein is CASRPDSSYEQYF.

This chain joins TRBV2 and TRBJ1-3, with unresolved D. Trimming pared 3 bases from V and 1 base from J, leaving 7 bases between. Germline CDR1 SNHLY, CDR2 FYNNEI. This CDR3 is 14 amino acids long. The DNA of the CDR3 is TGTGCCAGCAGTGAGATGGTGTCTGGAAACACCATATATTTT. Its translation is CASSEMVSGNTIYF.

The chain is built from TRBV28 and TRBJ1-1; D is uncertain. Germline CDR1 and CDR2: MDHEN and SYDVKM. The length of the CDR3 is 14 residues. V was trimmed by 2 bases and J by 3 bases, leaving 10 bases between them. The DNA of the CDR3 is TGTGCCAGCAGTTTAGGGCGTCGACACACTGAAGCTTTCTTT. Translated, it gives CASSLGRRHTEAFF.

The V call is TRBV7-2, the J call TRBJ2-1; D remains ambiguous. This CDR3 is 13 amino acids long. The germline CDR1 and CDR2 sequences are SGHTA and FQGNSA. The V end lost 5 bases, the J end lost 7 bases, and 12 bases lay between the germline ends. The CDR3 DNA reads as TGTGCCAGCAGCCTTAATGGTAGGAATGAGCAGTTCTTC. Encoded protein: CASSLNGRNEQFF.

The chain joins TRBV7-8 to TRBJ1-5; a possible D gene is TRBD1 (5 bases). The CDR3 spans 19 residues. Germline V gene lookup returns CDR1 SGHVS and CDR2 FQNEAQ. The V end was cut by 0 bases, the J end by 2 bases, with 20 bases between. CDR3 amino acids: CASSLALLYEGTGNQPQHF. The CDR3 DNA sequence: TGTGCCAGCAGCTTAGCACTTTTATACGAGGGGACGGGCAATCAGCCCCAGCATTTT.

J is TRBJ2-5 and V is TRBV29-1, with TRBD1 matching 9 bases. With V trimmed by 6 bases and J by 2 bases, 7 bases remained unmatched. Germline values: CDR1 SQVTM, CDR2 ANQGSEA. CDR3 length: 14 residues. The CDR3 nucleotides read TGCAGCGTCCGAGTCGGGACAGGGCAAGAGACCCAGTACTTC. This translates into CSVRVGTGQETQYF.